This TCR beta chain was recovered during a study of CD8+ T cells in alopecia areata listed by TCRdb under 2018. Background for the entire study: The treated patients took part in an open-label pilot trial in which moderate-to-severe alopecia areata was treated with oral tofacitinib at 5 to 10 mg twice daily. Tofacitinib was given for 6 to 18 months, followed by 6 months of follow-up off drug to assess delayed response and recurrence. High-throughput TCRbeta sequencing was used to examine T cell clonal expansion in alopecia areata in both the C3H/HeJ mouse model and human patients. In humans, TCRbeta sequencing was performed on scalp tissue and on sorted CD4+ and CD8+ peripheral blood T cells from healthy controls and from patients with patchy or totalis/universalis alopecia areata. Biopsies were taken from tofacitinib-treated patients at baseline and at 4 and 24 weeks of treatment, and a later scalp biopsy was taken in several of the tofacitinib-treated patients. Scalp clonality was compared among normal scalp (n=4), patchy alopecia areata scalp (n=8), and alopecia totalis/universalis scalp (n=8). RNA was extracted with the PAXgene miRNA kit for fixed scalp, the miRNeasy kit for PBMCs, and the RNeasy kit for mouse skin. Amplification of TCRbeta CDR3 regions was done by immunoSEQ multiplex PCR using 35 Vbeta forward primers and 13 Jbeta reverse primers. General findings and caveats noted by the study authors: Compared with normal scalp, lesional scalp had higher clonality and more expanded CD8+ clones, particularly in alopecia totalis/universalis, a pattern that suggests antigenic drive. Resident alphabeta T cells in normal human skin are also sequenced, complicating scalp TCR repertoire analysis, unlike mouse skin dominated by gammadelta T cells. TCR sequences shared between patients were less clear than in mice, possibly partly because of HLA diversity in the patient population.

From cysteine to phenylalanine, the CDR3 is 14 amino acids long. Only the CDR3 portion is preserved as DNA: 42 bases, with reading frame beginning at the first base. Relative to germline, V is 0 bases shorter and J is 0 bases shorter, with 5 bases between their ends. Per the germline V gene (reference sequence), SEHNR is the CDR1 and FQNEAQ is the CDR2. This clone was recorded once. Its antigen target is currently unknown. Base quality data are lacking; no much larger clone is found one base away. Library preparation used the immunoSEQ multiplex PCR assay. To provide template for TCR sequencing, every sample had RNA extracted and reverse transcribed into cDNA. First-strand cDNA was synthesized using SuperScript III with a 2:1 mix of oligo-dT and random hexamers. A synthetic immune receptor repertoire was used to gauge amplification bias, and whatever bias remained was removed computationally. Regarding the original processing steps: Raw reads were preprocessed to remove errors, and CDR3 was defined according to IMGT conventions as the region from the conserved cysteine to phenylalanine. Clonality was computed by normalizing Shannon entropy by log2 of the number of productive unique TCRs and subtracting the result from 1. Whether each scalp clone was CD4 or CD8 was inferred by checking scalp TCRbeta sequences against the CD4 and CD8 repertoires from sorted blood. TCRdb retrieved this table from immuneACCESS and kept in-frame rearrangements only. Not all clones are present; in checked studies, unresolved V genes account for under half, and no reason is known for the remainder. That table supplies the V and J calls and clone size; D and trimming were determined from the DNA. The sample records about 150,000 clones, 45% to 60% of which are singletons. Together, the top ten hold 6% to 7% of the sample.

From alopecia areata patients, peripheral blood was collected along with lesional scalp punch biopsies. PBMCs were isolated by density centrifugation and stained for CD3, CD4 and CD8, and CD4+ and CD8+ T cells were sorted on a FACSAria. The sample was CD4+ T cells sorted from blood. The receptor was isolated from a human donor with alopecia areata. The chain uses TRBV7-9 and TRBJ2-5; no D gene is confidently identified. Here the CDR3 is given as CASSLASYQETQYF. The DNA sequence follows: TGTGCCAGCAGCTTAGCGTCCTACCAAGAGACCCAGTACTTC.